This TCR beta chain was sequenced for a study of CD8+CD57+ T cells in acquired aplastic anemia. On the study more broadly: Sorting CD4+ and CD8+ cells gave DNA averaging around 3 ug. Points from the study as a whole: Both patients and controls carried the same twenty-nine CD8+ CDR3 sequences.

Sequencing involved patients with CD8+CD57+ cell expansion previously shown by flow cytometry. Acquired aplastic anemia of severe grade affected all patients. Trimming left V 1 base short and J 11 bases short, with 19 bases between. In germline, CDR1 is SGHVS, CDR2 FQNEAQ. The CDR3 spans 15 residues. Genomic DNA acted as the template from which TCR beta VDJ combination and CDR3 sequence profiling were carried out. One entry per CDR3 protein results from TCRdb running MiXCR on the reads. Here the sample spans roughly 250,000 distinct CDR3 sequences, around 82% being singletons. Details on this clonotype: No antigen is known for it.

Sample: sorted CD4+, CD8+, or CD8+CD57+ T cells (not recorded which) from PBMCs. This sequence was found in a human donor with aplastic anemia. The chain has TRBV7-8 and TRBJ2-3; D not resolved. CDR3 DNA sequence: TGTGCCAGCAGCTTAGGCCACCCCTCCTACAATAAGCAGTATTTT. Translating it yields CASSLGHPSYNKQYF. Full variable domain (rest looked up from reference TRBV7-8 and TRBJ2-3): GAGVSQSPRYKVAKRGQDVALRCDPISGHVSLFWYQQALGQGPEFLTYFQNEAQLDKSGLPSDRFFAERPEGSVSTLKIQRTQQEDSAVYLCASSLGHPSYNKQYFGPGTRLTVL.